The clone carrying this T cell receptor (beta chain) was picked up a small number of times. Antigen: not known. This sample is part of a study of T cell repertoires in cytomegalovirus infection. Trimming left V 2 bases short and J 5 bases short, with 15 bases between. Germline values: CDR1 SGDLS, CDR2 YYNGEE. The CDR3 runs to 15 residues. TCRdb ran MiXCR on the reads and lists one entry per CDR3 protein. The table shows 750,000 to 900,000 distinct CDR3 sequences, with around 29% occurring only once. The V gene is TRBV9, the J gene TRBJ2-3, with a possible D match to TRBD2 (7 bases). This receptor was identified in a human donor in good health (CMV status not recorded). Some clones in this sample may be carry-over from other donors' samples. Sample: cultured CD8+ T cells from PBMCs, taken from culture after CMV antigen stimulation. In nucleotides, the CDR3 is TGTGCCAGCAGCGTGGAACGGGGGGCTATAGATACGCAGTATTTT. This gives the protein CASSVERGAIDTQYF. The full variable domain, rest sourced from reference TRBV9 and TRBJ2-3, is DSGVTQTPKHLITATGQRVTLRCSPRSGDLSVYWYQQSLDQGLQFLIQYYNGEERAKGNILERFSAQQFPDLHSELNLSSLELGDSALYFCASSVERGAIDTQYFGPGTRLTVL.